A single T cell receptor beta chain is shown here with its context. This record comes from a study of regulatory T cells in long-lasting Graves disease. The CDR3 is 16 amino acids. Trimming removed 2 bases at V and 8 bases at J, with 19 bases between. Per the germline V gene, CDR1 is SGHTA and CDR2 is FQGTGA. The time point here: persistent/refractory GD, antithyroid drugs over 5 years with positive TRAb. The TCR library was made from RNA that had been extracted from PBMCs in TRIzol. Through Arm-PCR of CDR3 regions and iRepertoire HTBI primers, TCR beta libraries were built. One entry per CDR3 protein, called by TCRdb with MiXCR from the multiplex PCR reads. The table records some 450,000 distinct CDR3 sequences, about a quarter of them present only once.

This receptor was identified in a female donor with Graves disease. Sample: peripheral blood mononuclear cells (PBMCs), taken when the disease was refractory, from a patient treated with antithyroid drugs. V is TRBV7-3 and J is TRBJ2-1; possible D gene TRBD2, 5 bases. CDR3 region: CASSLGPSGTGDEQFF. For the CDR3, the DNA is TGTGCCAGCAGCTTAGGGCCGAGCGGAACCGGGGATGAGCAGTTCTTC.